Listed below are T cell receptor beta chains from one sample, sequenced in a study of cytomegalovirus exposure and HLA in healthy donors. Libraries were prepared by immunoSEQ multiplex PCR; TCRdb keeps only in-frame clonotypes and omits some of them. The sample has about 78,000 clones, 90% to 96% seen once. Sequencing input: PBMCs. Receptor source: a young man in good health and CMV-seropositive. CDR3s include the opening cysteine and the closing phenylalanine or tryptophan. A D gene is named only where the DNA matches it firmly. Rows may omit the clone size; those that give it use once, few, many or a size class.

clone size: -
D gene: -
V gene: TRBV6-1
J gene: TRBJ2-1
CDR3 protein: CASSAVGGSYNEQFF
CDR3 DNA: TGTGCCAGCAGTGCGGTGGGAGGATCCTACAATGAGCAGTTCTTC

clone size: -
D gene: TRBD1
V gene: TRBV6-4
J gene: TRBJ2-2
CDR3 protein: CASSVTGEGGELFF
CDR3 DNA: TGTGCCAGCAGTGTGACAGGGGAAGGCGGGGAGCTGTTTTTT

clone size: -
D gene: -
V gene: TRBV28
J gene: TRBJ2-1
CDR3 protein: CASSLGALGHNEQFF
CDR3 DNA: TGTGCCAGCAGTTTGGGGGCTCTTGGGCACAATGAGCAGTTCTTC

clone size: -
D gene: TRBD1
V gene: TRBV18
J gene: TRBJ2-5
CDR3 protein: CASSTPGQSKETQYF
CDR3 DNA: TGTGCCAGCTCGACCCCGGGACAGAGCAAAGAGACCCAGTACTTC

clone size: -
D gene: TRBD1
V gene: TRBV13
J gene: TRBJ2-7
CDR3 protein: CASSLGGTEQYF
CDR3 DNA: TGTGCCAGCAGCCTAGGGGGCACCGAGCAGTACTTC

clone size: -
D gene: -
V gene: TRBV6-1
J gene: TRBJ2-7
CDR3 protein: CASNRGVYEQYF
CDR3 DNA: TGTGCCAGCAACCGAGGCGTTTACGAGCAGTACTTC

clone size: -
D gene: TRBD1
V gene: TRBV18
J gene: TRBJ1-1
CDR3 protein: CASSPRTDRGIFDEAFF
CDR3 DNA: TGTGCCAGCTCACCCCGGACGGACAGGGGGATCTTCGATGAAGCTTTCTTT

clone size: -
D gene: -
V gene: TRBV14
J gene: TRBJ1-3
CDR3 protein: CASSQVRWDSHSGNTIYF
CDR3 DNA: TGTGCCAGCAGCCAAGTTCGATGGGACTCTCACTCTGGAAACACCATATATTTT

clone size: few
D gene: -
V gene: TRBV9
J gene: TRBJ1-2
CDR3 protein: CASSVATNYGYTF
CDR3 DNA: TGTGCCAGCAGCGTGGCAACTAACTATGGCTACACCTTC

clone size: -
D gene: -
V gene: TRBV4-1
J gene: TRBJ1-1
CDR3 protein: CASSQGRGDTEAFF
CDR3 DNA: TGCGCCAGCAGCCAAGGTCGGGGAGACACTGAAGCTTTCTTT

clone size: -
D gene: -
V gene: TRBV29-1
J gene: TRBJ1-3
CDR3 protein: CSVEGRVDSGNTIYF
CDR3 DNA: TGCAGCGTGGAGGGCCGGGTAGACTCTGGAAACACCATATATTTT

clone size: -
D gene: -
V gene: TRBV5-6
J gene: TRBJ1-3
CDR3 protein: CASSSKGQPLLAGNTIYF
CDR3 DNA: TGTGCCAGCAGCTCCAAGGGGCAGCCGCTCTTAGCTGGAAACACCATATATTTT

clone size: -
D gene: -
V gene: TRBV5-1
J gene: TRBJ2-2
CDR3 protein: CASSLGPGVLRNTGELFF
CDR3 DNA: TGCGCCAGCAGCTTGGGCCCAGGGGTTCTGCGGAACACCGGGGAGCTGTTTTTT

clone size: medium-sized
D gene: TRBD2
V gene: TRBV6-1
J gene: TRBJ2-2
CDR3 protein: CASSEALAGGANTGELFF
CDR3 DNA: TGTGCCAGCAGTGAAGCGCTTGCGGGAGGGGCGAACACCGGGGAGCTGTTTTTT

clone size: -
D gene: TRBD2
V gene: TRBV5-6
J gene: TRBJ2-1
CDR3 protein: CASSYGLAASYNEQFF
CDR3 DNA: TGTGCCAGCAGTTACGGACTAGCCGCCTCCTACAATGAGCAGTTCTTC

clone size: -
D gene: TRBD1
V gene: TRBV19
J gene: TRBJ1-2
CDR3 protein: CASSHRDRDYGYTF
CDR3 DNA: TGTGCCAGTAGTCACCGGGACAGGGACTATGGCTACACCTTC

clone size: -
D gene: TRBD1
V gene: TRBV19
J gene: TRBJ1-5
CDR3 protein: CASSITGQGVHQPQHF
CDR3 DNA: TGTGCCAGTAGTATAACCGGACAGGGGGTGCATCAGCCCCAGCATTTT

clone size: -
D gene: TRBD1
V gene: TRBV27
J gene: TRBJ2-1
CDR3 protein: CASSGRGQGLHNEQFF
CDR3 DNA: TGTGCCAGCAGTGGGCGGGGACAGGGGCTACACAATGAGCAGTTCTTC

clone size: -
D gene: -
V gene: TRBV4-1
J gene: TRBJ1-4
CDR3 protein: CASSQEGAGLNEKLFF
CDR3 DNA: TGCGCCAGCAGCCAAGAGGGGGCGGGCCTTAATGAAAAACTGTTTTTT

clone size: -
D gene: TRBD2
V gene: TRBV6-5
J gene: TRBJ2-3
CDR3 protein: CASSRSGTGGDTQYF
CDR3 DNA: TGTGCCAGCAGCCGAAGCGGGACGGGGGGGGATACGCAGTATTTT

clone size: -
D gene: TRBD2
V gene: TRBV6-6
J gene: TRBJ2-7
CDR3 protein: CASSYRASGGHEQYF
CDR3 DNA: TGTGCCAGCAGTTACAGGGCTAGCGGCGGGCACGAGCAGTACTTC

clone size: -
D gene: TRBD2
V gene: TRBV27
J gene: TRBJ2-7
CDR3 protein: CASSPTGTSGTAYEQYF
CDR3 DNA: TGTGCCAGCAGTCCGACGGGGACTAGCGGGACAGCCTACGAGCAGTACTTC

clone size: -
D gene: -
V gene: TRBV9
J gene: TRBJ2-2
CDR3 protein: CASSPTGTPFGGELFF
CDR3 DNA: TGTGCCAGCAGCCCCACCGGGACACCCTTTGGAGGGGAGCTGTTTTTT

clone size: -
D gene: TRBD2
V gene: TRBV9
J gene: TRBJ2-7
CDR3 protein: CASSVGGRALVYEQYF
CDR3 DNA: TGTGCCAGCAGCGTAGGCGGGAGGGCCTTAGTGTACGAGCAGTACTTC

clone size: -
D gene: TRBD2
V gene: TRBV7-9
J gene: TRBJ2-5
CDR3 protein: CASSQTSGEETQYF
CDR3 DNA: TGTGCCAGCAGCCAGACTAGCGGGGAGGAGACCCAGTACTTC

clone size: -
D gene: -
V gene: TRBV9
J gene: TRBJ1-3
CDR3 protein: CASSVELGNTIYF
CDR3 DNA: TGTGCCAGCAGCGTAGAGCTTGGAAACACCATATATTTT

clone size: -
D gene: TRBD1
V gene: TRBV11-2
J gene: TRBJ1-1
CDR3 protein: CASSYRPDRDTEAFF
CDR3 DNA: TGTGCCAGCAGCTACCGACCGGACAGGGACACTGAAGCTTTCTTT

clone size: few
D gene: -
V gene: TRBV9
J gene: TRBJ2-2
CDR3 protein: CASSVSSLERELFF
CDR3 DNA: TGTGCCAGCAGCGTAAGTTCCCTAGAGAGGGAGCTGTTTTTT

clone size: -
D gene: TRBD1
V gene: TRBV2
J gene: TRBJ1-4
CDR3 protein: CASSEQGSTNEKLFF
CDR3 DNA: TGTGCCAGCAGCGAACAGGGGTCCACTAATGAAAAACTGTTTTTT

clone size: -
D gene: -
V gene: TRBV30
J gene: TRBJ2-3
CDR3 protein: CAWTVLDTQYF
CDR3 DNA: TGTGCCTGGACCGTACTAGATACGCAGTATTTT

clone size: once
D gene: -
V gene: TRBV27
J gene: TRBJ2-7
CDR3 protein: CASRPQGFYEQYF
CDR3 DNA: TGTGCCAGCAGGCCACAGGGATTCTACGAGCAGTACTTC

clone size: -
D gene: TRBD1
V gene: TRBV4-2
J gene: TRBJ2-2
CDR3 protein: CATGQGTGELFF
CDR3 DNA: TGTGCCACCGGACAGGGGACCGGGGAGCTGTTTTTT

clone size: -
D gene: -
V gene: TRBV27
J gene: TRBJ2-7
CDR3 protein: CASSFRQSDYEQYF
CDR3 DNA: TGTGCCAGCAGTTTTCGACAGTCGGACTACGAGCAGTACTTC

clone size: -
D gene: -
V gene: TRBV2
J gene: TRBJ2-1
CDR3 protein: CASRGAGTYNEQFF
CDR3 DNA: TGTGCCAGCCGTGGGGCAGGGACATACAATGAGCAGTTCTTC

clone size: -
D gene: TRBD1
V gene: TRBV5-6
J gene: TRBJ1-2
CDR3 protein: CASTRDRAHYGYTF
CDR3 DNA: TGTGCCAGCACCCGGGACAGGGCTCACTATGGCTACACCTTC

clone size: -
D gene: TRBD2
V gene: TRBV6-5
J gene: TRBJ2-1
CDR3 protein: CASRVAGVSYNEQFF
CDR3 DNA: TGTGCCAGCAGAGTAGCGGGGGTCTCCTACAATGAGCAGTTCTTC

clone size: few
D gene: TRBD2
V gene: TRBV5-1
J gene: TRBJ2-1
CDR3 protein: CASSLESSGIYNEQFF
CDR3 DNA: TGCGCCAGCAGCTTGGAGTCGAGCGGGATCTACAATGAGCAGTTCTTC

clone size: -
D gene: -
V gene: TRBV4-1
J gene: TRBJ1-2
CDR3 protein: CASSPGGGGPTFGYTF
CDR3 DNA: TGCGCCAGCAGCCCGGGCGGGGGGGGTCCCACGTTCGGCTACACCTTC

clone size: -
D gene: -
V gene: TRBV7-9
J gene: TRBJ2-5
CDR3 protein: CASSPLSQETQYF
CDR3 DNA: TGTGCCAGCAGCCCGCTAAGCCAAGAGACCCAGTACTTC

clone size: -
D gene: -
V gene: TRBV30
J gene: TRBJ1-3
CDR3 protein: CAWTAGVSGNTIYF
CDR3 DNA: TGTGCCTGGACAGCGGGGGTATCTGGAAACACCATATATTTT

clone size: -
D gene: -
V gene: TRBV6-5
J gene: TRBJ1-1
CDR3 protein: CASSYSIHRVGTEAFF
CDR3 DNA: TGTGCCAGCAGTTACTCGATCCACCGGGTGGGCACTGAAGCTTTCTTT

clone size: -
D gene: TRBD1
V gene: TRBV6-1
J gene: TRBJ2-5
CDR3 protein: CATGTGGDQETQYF
CDR3 DNA: TGTGCCACGGGGACAGGTGGGGACCAAGAGACCCAGTACTTC

clone size: -
D gene: TRBD2
V gene: TRBV5-1
J gene: TRBJ2-3
CDR3 protein: CASSLKAGVGDTQYF
CDR3 DNA: TGCGCCAGCAGCTTGAAGGCGGGAGTGGGGGATACGCAGTATTTT

clone size: -
D gene: TRBD2
V gene: TRBV18
J gene: TRBJ2-5
CDR3 protein: CASSPPATGGRETQYF
CDR3 DNA: TGTGCCAGCTCACCACCGGCGACTGGCGGGAGAGAGACCCAGTACTTC

clone size: -
D gene: -
V gene: TRBV30
J gene: TRBJ1-3
CDR3 protein: CAWTQDSSSGNTIYF
CDR3 DNA: TGTGCCTGGACCCAAGACAGCTCCTCTGGAAACACCATATATTTT

clone size: -
D gene: TRBD1
V gene: TRBV12-5
J gene: TRBJ2-7
CDR3 protein: CASGLGTGGKQYF
CDR3 DNA: TGTGCTAGTGGTTTGGGTACAGGGGGCAAGCAGTACTTC

clone size: few
D gene: TRBD1
V gene: TRBV5-6
J gene: TRBJ1-5
CDR3 protein: CASSLGWDRASGNQPQHF
CDR3 DNA: TGTGCCAGCAGCTTGGGCTGGGACAGGGCTTCGGGCAATCAGCCCCAGCATTTT

clone size: -
D gene: TRBD2
V gene: TRBV5-1
J gene: TRBJ2-1
CDR3 protein: CASSLASGIYNEQFF
CDR3 DNA: TGCGCCAGCAGCTTGGCTAGCGGGATCTACAATGAGCAGTTCTTC

clone size: -
D gene: TRBD1
V gene: TRBV5-1
J gene: TRBJ1-1
CDR3 protein: CASSLDTGQWNTEAFF
CDR3 DNA: TGCGCCAGCAGCTTGGACACGGGACAGTGGAACACTGAAGCTTTCTTT

clone size: -
D gene: -
V gene: TRBV5-6
J gene: TRBJ1-4
CDR3 protein: CASSSRRGTKKLFF
CDR3 DNA: TGTGCCAGCAGCTCCCGGCGGGGTACTAAAAAACTGTTTTTT

clone size: -
D gene: -
V gene: TRBV4-1
J gene: TRBJ1-3
CDR3 protein: CASSQPTVSGNTIYF
CDR3 DNA: TGCGCCAGCAGCCAACCGACAGTCTCTGGAAACACCATATATTTT

clone size: -
D gene: -
V gene: TRBV2
J gene: TRBJ1-3
CDR3 protein: CASIVNGNTIYF
CDR3 DNA: TGTGCCAGCATAGTCAATGGAAACACCATATATTTT

clone size: -
D gene: -
V gene: TRBV10-3
J gene: TRBJ2-7
CDR3 protein: CAISESNGQYF
CDR3 DNA: TGTGCCATCAGTGAGTCGAACGGGCAGTACTTC

clone size: -
D gene: -
V gene: TRBV28
J gene: TRBJ2-7
CDR3 protein: CASSFPRTTYEQYF
CDR3 DNA: TGTGCCAGCAGTTTCCCAAGGACAACCTACGAGCAGTACTTC